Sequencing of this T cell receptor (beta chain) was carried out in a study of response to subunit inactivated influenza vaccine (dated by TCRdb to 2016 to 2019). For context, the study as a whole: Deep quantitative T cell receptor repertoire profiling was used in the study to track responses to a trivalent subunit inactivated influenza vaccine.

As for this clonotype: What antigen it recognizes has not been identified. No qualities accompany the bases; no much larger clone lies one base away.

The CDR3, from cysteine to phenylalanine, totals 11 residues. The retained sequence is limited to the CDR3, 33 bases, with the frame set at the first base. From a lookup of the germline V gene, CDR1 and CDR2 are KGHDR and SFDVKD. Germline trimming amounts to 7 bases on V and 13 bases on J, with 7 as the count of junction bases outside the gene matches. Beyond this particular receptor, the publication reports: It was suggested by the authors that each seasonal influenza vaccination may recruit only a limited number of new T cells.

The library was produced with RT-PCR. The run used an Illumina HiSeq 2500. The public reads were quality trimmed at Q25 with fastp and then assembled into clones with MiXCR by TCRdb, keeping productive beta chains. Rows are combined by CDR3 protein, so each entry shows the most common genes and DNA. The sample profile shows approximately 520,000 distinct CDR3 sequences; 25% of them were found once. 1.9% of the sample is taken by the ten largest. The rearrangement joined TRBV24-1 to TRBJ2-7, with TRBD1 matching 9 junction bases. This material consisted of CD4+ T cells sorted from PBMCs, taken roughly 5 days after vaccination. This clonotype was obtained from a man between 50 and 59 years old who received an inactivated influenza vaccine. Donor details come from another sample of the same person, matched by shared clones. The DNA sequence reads TGTGCCACCAGCCCTGGACAGGGGTTCTACTTC. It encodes CATSPGQGFYF.